This T cell receptor (beta chain) was found in a study of identical twins. The study, taken as a whole, reports: Among out-of-frame alpha sequences shared by twins, low generation probability occurred in excess.

In TCRdb, the 5' RACE reads were re-called with MiXCR into one record per CDR3 protein. The sample lists fewer than 650,000 distinct CDR3 sequences; under 8.5% were seen once. To note about this clonotype: What it recognizes is unknown.

The J segment lost 4 bases and the V segment lost 1 base, leaving 4 bases of the junction unmatched. The CDR3 length is 15 residues. CDR1 is LGHDT, CDR2 YNNKEL, per germline (reference sequence). These data also formed part of another study, on yellow fever vaccine responses in identical twins.

Sequenced: PBMCs. V is TRBV3-1 and J is TRBJ2-3; 8 bases line up with TRBD2. This sequence was found in a woman aged 18-29 years in good health. This CDR3 is CASSQAAGVADTQYF. In DNA, the CDR3 is TGTGCCAGCAGCCAAGCAGCGGGGGTGGCAGATACGCAGTATTTT.